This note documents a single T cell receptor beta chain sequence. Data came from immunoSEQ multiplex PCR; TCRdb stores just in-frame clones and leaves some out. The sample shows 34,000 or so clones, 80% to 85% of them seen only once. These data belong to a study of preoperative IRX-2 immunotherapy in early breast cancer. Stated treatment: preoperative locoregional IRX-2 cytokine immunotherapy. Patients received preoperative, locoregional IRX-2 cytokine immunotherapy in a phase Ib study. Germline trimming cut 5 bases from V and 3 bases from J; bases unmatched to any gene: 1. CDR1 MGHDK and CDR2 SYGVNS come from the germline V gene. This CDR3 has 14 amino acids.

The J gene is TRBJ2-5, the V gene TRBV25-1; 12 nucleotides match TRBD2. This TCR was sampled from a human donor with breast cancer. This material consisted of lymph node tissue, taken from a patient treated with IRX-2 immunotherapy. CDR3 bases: TGTGCCAGCAGTTGGACTAGCGGGAAAGAGACCCAGTACTTC. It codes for CASSWTSGKETQYF.